Listed here is a single TCR beta chain. Its antigen is undetermined. These data come from a study of response to subunit inactivated influenza vaccine. General study points: It was suggested by the authors that few new T cells are recruited by each seasonal influenza vaccination.

One entry per CDR3 protein, called by TCRdb with MiXCR from the RT-PCR reads. The profile shows fewer than 600,000 distinct CDR3 sequences, around 7.7% of them singletons. Trimming at V came to 6 bases and at J to 0 bases, leaving 9 bases not matched to a gene. CDR1 and CDR2 from the germline V gene are SGDLS and YYNGEE. This CDR3 is built from 16 residues. The sample in question was PBMCs from blood, obtained less than 30 months after vaccination. This TCR was recovered from a man aged 50 to 69 who received an inactivated influenza vaccine. The J gene is TRBJ2-1, the V gene TRBV9; TRBD2 agrees at 7 bases. The CDR3 here is CASNPSGQSSYNEQFF. The CDR3 DNA sequence: TGTGCCAGCAACCCTAGCGGTCAAAGCTCCTACAATGAGCAGTTCTTC.